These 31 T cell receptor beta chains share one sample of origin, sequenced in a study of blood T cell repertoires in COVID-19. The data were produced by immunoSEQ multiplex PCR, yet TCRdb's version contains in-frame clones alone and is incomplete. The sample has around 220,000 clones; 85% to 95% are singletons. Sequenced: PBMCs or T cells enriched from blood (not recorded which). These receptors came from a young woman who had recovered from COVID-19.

Written as DNA, the CDR3 is TGCGCCAGCAGCCAAGAAGGCGCTCCCACTTCAGGAAAACTGTTTTTT. Its protein is CASSQEGAPTSGKLFF. The chain combines TRBV4-1 with TRBJ1-4, with D unresolved. The CDR3 extends over 16 amino acids. Trimming took 0 bases from V and 10 from J, leaving 18 bases between them. Germline V gene lookup returns CDR1 MGHRA and CDR2 YSYEKL.

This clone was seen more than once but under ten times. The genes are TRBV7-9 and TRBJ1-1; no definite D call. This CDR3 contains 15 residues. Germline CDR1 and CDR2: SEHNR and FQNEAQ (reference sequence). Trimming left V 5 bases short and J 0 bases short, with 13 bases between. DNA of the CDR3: TGTGCCAGCAGCGAAGACGCGGGAGTGAACACTGAAGCTTTCTTT. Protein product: CASSEDAGVNTEAFF.

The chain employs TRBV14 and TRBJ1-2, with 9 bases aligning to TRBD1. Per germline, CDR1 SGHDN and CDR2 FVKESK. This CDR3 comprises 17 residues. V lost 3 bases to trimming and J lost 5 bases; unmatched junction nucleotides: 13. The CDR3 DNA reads TGTGCCAGCAGCCATTCAAAACCGGGACAGGGAAGGTATGGCTACACCTTC. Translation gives CASSHSKPGQGRYGYTF.

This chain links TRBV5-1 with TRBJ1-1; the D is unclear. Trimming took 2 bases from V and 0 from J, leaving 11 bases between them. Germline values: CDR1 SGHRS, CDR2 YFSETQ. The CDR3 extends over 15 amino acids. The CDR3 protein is CASSFSSELNTEAFF. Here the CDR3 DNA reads TGCGCCAGCAGCTTTTCGTCAGAATTGAACACTGAAGCTTTCTTT.

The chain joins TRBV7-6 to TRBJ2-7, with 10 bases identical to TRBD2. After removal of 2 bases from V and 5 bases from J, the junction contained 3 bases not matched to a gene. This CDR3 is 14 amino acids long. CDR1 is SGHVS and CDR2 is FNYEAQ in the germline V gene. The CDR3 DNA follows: TGTGCCAGCAGCTTACTAGCGGGAGTGCACGAGCAGTACTTC. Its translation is CASSLLAGVHEQYF.

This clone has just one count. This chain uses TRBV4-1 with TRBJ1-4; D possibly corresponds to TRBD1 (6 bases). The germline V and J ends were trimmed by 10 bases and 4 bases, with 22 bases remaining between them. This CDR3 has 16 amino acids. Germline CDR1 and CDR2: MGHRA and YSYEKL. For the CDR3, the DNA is TGCGCCACTCGCGGCCAGCTACAGGGATTTAATGAAAAACTGTTTTTT. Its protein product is CATRGQLQGFNEKLFF.

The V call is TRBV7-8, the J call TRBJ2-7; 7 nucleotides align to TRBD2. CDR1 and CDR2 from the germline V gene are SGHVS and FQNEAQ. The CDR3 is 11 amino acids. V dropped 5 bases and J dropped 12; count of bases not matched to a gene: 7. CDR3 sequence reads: CASSHGLVPYF. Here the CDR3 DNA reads TGTGCCAGCAGCCATGGACTAGTTCCGTACTTC.

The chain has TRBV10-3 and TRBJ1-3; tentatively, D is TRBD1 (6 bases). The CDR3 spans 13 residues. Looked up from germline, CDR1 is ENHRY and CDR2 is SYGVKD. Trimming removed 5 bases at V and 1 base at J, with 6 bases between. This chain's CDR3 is CAISTGSGNTIYF. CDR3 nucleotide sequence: TGTGCCATCAGTACAGGGTCTGGAAACACCATATATTTT.

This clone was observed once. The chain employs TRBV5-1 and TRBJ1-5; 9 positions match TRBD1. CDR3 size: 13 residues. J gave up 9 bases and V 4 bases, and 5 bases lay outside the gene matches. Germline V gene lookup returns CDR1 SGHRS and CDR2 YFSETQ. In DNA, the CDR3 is TGCGCCAGCAGCACAGGGGGCACGGGGCCCCAGCATTTT. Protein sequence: CASSTGGTGPQHF.

CDR3 coding DNA: TGCGCCAGCACCCCCGACGGGAAAGCGAACACTGAAGCTTTCTTT. Protein: CASTPDGKANTEAFF. The V and J genes are TRBV5-1 and TRBJ1-1; the D is unclear. Per germline, CDR1 SGHRS and CDR2 YFSETQ. The V end lost 6 bases, the J end lost 1 base, and 16 bases lay between the germline ends. This CDR3 is 15 amino acids long.

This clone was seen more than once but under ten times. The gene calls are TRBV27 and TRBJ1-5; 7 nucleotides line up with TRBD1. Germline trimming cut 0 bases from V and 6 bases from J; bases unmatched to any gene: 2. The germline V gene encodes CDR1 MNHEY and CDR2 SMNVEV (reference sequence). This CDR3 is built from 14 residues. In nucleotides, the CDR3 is TGTGCCAGCAGTTTATCAGGGGGCGGTCAGCCCCAGCATTTT. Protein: CASSLSGGGQPQHF.

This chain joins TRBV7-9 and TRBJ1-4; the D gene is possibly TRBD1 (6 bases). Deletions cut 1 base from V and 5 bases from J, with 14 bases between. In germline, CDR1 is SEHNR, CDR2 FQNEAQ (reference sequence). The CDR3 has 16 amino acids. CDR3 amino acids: CASSLVQGRGNEKLFF. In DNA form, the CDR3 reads TGTGCCAGCAGCTTAGTTCAGGGCAGGGGAAATGAAAAACTGTTTTTT.

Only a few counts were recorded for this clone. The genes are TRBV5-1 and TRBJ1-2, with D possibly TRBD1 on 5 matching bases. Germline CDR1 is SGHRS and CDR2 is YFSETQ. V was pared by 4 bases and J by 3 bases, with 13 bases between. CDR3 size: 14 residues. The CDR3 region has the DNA TGCGCCAGCAGCCGATATAGACAGCACTATGGCTACACCTTC. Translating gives CASSRYRQHYGYTF.

The CDR3 nucleotides are TGCGCCAGCAGCCAAGATATCCCTAGCGGGGGCTCCTACAATGAGCAGTTCTTC. Translated, it gives CASSQDIPSGGSYNEQFF. V gene TRBV4-1 combines with J gene TRBJ2-1; 10 positions agree with TRBD2. The CDR3 runs to 18 residues. V shed 0 bases and J 0 bases; nucleotides not matched to a gene: 5. Germline loops: CDR1 MGHRA, CDR2 YSYEKL.

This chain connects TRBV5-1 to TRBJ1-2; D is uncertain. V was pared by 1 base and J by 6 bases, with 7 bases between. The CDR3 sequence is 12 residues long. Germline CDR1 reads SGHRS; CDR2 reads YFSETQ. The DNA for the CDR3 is TGCGCCAGCAGCTTGCAGGAGGATGGCTACACCTTC. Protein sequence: CASSLQEDGYTF.

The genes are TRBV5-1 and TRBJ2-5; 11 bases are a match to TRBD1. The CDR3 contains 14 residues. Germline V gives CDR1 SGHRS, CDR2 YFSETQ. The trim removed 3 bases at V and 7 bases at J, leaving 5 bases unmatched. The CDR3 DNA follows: TGCGCCAGCAGCTCGGGACAGGGGGAGGTGACCCAGTACTTC. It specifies CASSSGQGEVTQYF. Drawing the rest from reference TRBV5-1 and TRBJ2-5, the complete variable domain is KAGVTQTPRYLIKTRGQQVTLSCSPISGHRSVSWYQQTPGQGLQFLFEYFSETQRNKGNFPGRFSGRQFSNSRSEMNVSTLELGDSALYLCASSSGQGEVTQYFGPGTRLLVL.

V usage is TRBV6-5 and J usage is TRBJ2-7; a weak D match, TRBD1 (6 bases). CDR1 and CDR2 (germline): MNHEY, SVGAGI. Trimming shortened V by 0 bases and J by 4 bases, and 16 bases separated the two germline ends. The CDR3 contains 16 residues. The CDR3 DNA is TGTGCCAGCAGTTACTCAAATGCAGGGGCGGTATACGAGCAGTACTTC. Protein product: CASSYSNAGAVYEQYF.

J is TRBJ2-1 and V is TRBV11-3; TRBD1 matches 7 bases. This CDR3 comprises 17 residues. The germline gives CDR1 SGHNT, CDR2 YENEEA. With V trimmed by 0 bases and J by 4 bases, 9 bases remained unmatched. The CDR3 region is CASSLDPGGIVYNEQFF. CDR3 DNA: TGTGCCAGCAGCTTAGATCCAGGGGGTATCGTATACAATGAGCAGTTCTTC.

CDR3 amino acids: CASSQGGGTGNEQFF. The CDR3, as DNA: TGTGCCAGCAGCCAAGGAGGGGGGACAGGGAATGAGCAGTTCTTC. This rearrangement joins TRBV4-2 to TRBJ2-1; 9 bases match TRBD1. Germline V gene lookup returns CDR1 LGHNA and CDR2 YNFKEQ. With V trimmed by 1 base and J by 7 bases, 5 bases remained unmatched. The CDR3 runs to 15 residues.

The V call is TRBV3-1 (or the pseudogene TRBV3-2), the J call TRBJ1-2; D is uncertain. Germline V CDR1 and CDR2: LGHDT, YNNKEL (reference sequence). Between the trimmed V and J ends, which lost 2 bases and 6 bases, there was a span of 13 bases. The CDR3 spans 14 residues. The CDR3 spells CASSQLTGKNGYTF. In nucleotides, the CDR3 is TGTGCCAGCAGCCAACTTACCGGGAAGAATGGCTACACCTTC.

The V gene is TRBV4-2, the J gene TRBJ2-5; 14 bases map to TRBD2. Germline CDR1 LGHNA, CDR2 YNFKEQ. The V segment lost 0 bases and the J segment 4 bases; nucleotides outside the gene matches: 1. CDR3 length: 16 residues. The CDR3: CASSQDGTSGGETQYF. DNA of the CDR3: TGTGCCAGCAGCCAAGATGGGACTAGCGGGGGAGAGACCCAGTACTTC.

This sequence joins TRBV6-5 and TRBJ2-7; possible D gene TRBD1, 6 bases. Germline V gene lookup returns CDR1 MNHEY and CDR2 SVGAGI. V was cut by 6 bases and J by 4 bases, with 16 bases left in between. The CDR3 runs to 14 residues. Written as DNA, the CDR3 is TGTGCCAGCAGGGCCACAGGGATAGATTACGAGCAGTACTTC. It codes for CASRATGIDYEQYF.

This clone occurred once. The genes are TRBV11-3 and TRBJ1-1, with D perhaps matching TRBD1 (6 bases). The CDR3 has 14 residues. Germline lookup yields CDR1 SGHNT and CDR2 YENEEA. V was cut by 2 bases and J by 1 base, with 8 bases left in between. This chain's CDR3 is CASSLPGENTEAFF. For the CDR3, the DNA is TGTGCCAGCAGCTTACCAGGGGAGAACACTGAAGCTTTCTTT.

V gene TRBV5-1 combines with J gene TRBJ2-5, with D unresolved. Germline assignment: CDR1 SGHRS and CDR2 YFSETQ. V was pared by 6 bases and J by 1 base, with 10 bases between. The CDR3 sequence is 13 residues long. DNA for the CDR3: TGCGCCAGCACTTTTACTACCCAAGAGACCCAGTACTTC. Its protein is CASTFTTQETQYF. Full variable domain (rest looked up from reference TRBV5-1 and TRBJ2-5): KAGVTQTPRYLIKTRGQQVTLSCSPISGHRSVSWYQQTPGQGLQFLFEYFSETQRNKGNFPGRFSGRQFSNSRSEMNVSTLELGDSALYLCASTFTTQETQYFGPGTRLLVL.

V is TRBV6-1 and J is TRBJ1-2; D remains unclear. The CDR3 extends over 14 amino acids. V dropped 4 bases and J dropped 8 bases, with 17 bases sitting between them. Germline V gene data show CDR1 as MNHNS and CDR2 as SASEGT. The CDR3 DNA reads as TGTGCCAGCAGTGGGCGCGCGAGGAATAGAGGCTACACCTTC. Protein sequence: CASSGRARNRGYTF.

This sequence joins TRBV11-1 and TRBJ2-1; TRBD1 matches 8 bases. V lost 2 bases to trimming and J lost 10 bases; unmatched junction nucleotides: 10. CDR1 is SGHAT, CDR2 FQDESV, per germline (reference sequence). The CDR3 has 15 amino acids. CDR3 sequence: CASSLTLDRVREQFF. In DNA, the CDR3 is TGTGCCAGCAGCTTAACCCTGGACAGGGTCCGGGAGCAGTTCTTC.

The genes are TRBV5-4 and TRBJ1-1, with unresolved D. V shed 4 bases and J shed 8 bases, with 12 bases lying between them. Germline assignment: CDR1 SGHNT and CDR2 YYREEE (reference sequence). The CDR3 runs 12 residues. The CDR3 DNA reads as TGTGCCAGCAGCCTCAGTGGTACCGAAGCTTTCTTT. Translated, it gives CASSLSGTEAFF.

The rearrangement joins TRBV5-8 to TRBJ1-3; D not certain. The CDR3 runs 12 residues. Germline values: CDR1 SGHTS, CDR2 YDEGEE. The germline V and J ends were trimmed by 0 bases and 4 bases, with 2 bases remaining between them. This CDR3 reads CASSLVGNTIYF. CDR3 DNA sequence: TGTGCCAGCAGCTTGGTAGGAAACACCATATATTTT.

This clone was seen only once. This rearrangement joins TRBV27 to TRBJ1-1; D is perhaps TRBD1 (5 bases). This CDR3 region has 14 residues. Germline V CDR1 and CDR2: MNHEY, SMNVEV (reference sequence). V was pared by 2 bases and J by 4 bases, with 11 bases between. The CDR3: CASSLGGAVTEAFF. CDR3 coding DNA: TGTGCCAGCAGTTTAGGAGGGGCCGTCACTGAAGCTTTCTTT.

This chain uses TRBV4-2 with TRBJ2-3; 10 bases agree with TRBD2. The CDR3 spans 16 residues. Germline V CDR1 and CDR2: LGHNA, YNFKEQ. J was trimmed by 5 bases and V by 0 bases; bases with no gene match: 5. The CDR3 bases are TGTGCCAGCAGCCAAGACACAGCGGGAGGGGTAGATACGCAGTATTTT. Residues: CASSQDTAGGVDTQYF.

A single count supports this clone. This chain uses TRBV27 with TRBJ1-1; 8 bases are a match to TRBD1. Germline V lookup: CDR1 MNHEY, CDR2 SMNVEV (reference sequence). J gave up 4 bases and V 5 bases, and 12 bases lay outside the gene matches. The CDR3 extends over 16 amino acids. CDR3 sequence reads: CASSRAPGQGVTEAFF. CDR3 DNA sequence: TGTGCCAGCAGTCGAGCCCCCGGACAGGGCGTCACTGAAGCTTTCTTT.